This passage covers 8 T cell receptor beta chains from one sample sequenced in a study of CD8 T cells in Susac syndrome. Random hexamers were used to reverse transcribe the RNA input (roughly 0.5 to 1 ug). In TCRdb, the immunoSEQ multiplex PCR reads were re-called with MiXCR into one record per CDR3 protein. The table shows some 130,000 distinct CDR3 sequences, with more than 75% occurring only once. The specimen sequenced was CD8+ T cells from PBMCs. The receptors stem from a human donor with multiple sclerosis.

This clonotype was seen a handful of times. The chain couples TRBV9 to TRBJ2-7, with 9 bases that match TRBD1. This CDR3 has 12 residues. V shed 3 bases, J shed 7 bases, and the junction held 2 bases outside the gene matches. CDR1 SGDLS and CDR2 YYNGEE come from the germline V gene. The CDR3 protein is CASSGDRAEQYF. The CDR3 coding sequence is TGTGCCAGCAGCGGGGACAGGGCTGAGCAGTACTTC. Looking up the rest from reference TRBV9 and TRBJ2-7 gives the full variable domain: DSGVTQTPKHLITATGQRVTLRCSPRSGDLSVYWYQQSLDQGLQFLIQYYNGEERAKGNILERFSAQQFPDLHSELNLSSLELGDSALYFCASSGDRAEQYFGPGTRLTVT.

The CDR3, as DNA: TGTGCCAGCAGCTTAGGGCCGGGACGGCGGAACACTGAAGCTTTCTTT. Translation gives CASSLGPGRRNTEAFF. This sequence joins TRBV13 and TRBJ1-1, with a weak D call TRBD1 (5 bases). Germline loops: CDR1 PRHDT, CDR2 FYEKMQ (reference sequence). The ends were cut back, 0 bases at V and 1 base at J, with 12 bases in the middle. The length of the CDR3 is 16 residues.

The chain's CDR3 is CASSYLAPTTNTGELFF. CDR3 in DNA: TGTGCCAGCAGTTACTTGGCCCCTACTACCAACACCGGGGAGCTGTTTTTT. The chain joins TRBV6-2 or TRBV6-3 to TRBJ2-2; no reliable D call. This CDR3 comprises 17 residues. CDR1 and CDR2 from the germline V gene are MNHEY and SVGEGT. V lost 1 base to trimming and J lost 2 bases, with 14 bases between them.

The chain has TRBV19 and TRBJ2-4, with D unclear. The V end lost 4 bases, the J end lost 3 bases, and 1 base lay between the germline ends. Germline assignment: CDR1 LNHDA and CDR2 SQIVND (reference sequence). This CDR3 contains 11 residues. CDR3 amino acids: CASSNKNIQYF. CDR3 coding DNA: TGTGCCAGTAGTAACAAAAACATTCAGTACTTC.

This chain links TRBV27 with TRBJ2-1; D is unclear. V lost 5 bases and J lost 0, with 8 bases in between. The CDR3 loop spans 14 amino acids. CDR1 and CDR2 (germline): MNHEY, SMNVEV (reference sequence). CDR3 DNA sequence: TGTGCCAGCAGTCTGCAAAGCTCCTACAATGAGCAGTTCTTC. This sequence encodes CASSLQSSYNEQFF.

This sequence joins TRBV6-5 and TRBJ1-1; possible D gene TRBD1, 5 bases. The CDR3 length is 13 residues. V lost 10 bases and J 5 bases, leaving 17 bases between the germline ends. Germline CDR1 reads MNHEY; CDR2 reads SVGAGI. The CDR3 bases are TGTGCCACACGGGGCGGGATCCTGACTGAAGCTTTCTTT. As protein: CATRGGILTEAFF.

This chain joins TRBV20-1 and TRBJ2-5; 10 bases are a match to TRBD2. The germline gives CDR1 DFQATT, CDR2 SNEGSKA (reference sequence). Unmatched junction bases numbered 6, after V lost 3 bases and J lost 5 bases. The CDR3 contains 14 residues. This chain's CDR3 is CSASSGTSEETQYF. In DNA, the CDR3 is TGCAGTGCTAGTTCAGGGACTAGCGAGGAGACCCAGTACTTC.

CDR3 nucleotides: TGTGCCTGGCGCAACTATGGCTACACCTTC. Protein sequence: CAWRNYGYTF. This rearrangement joins TRBV30 to TRBJ1-2, with D uncertain. The CDR3 loop spans 10 amino acids. The V end was cut by 5 bases, the J end by 2 bases, with 3 bases between. CDR1 and CDR2 from the germline V gene are GTSNPN and SVGIG (reference sequence).